This passage covers 23 T cell receptor beta chains from one sample sequenced in a study of cytomegalovirus exposure and HLA in healthy donors. The primer mix had 60 Vbeta and 13 Jbeta primers. Clones were read by immunoSEQ multiplex PCR, and TCRdb kept only the in-frame ones, dropping some. The data show under 200,000 clones, 80% to 85% seen once. The sequenced sample was PBMCs. These receptors all stem from a woman aged 18-30 years in good health and CMV-seronegative.

V is TRBV7-9 and J is TRBJ1-3, with 10 bases matching TRBD1. V gave up 0 bases and J gave up 9 bases; unmatched junction bases: 11. This CDR3 has 17 amino acids. Germline loops: CDR1 SEHNR, CDR2 FQNEAQ (reference sequence). The CDR3 sequence: CASSLAVWDRGRSTIYF. CDR3 DNA: TGTGCCAGCAGCTTAGCTGTGTGGGACAGGGGACGATCCACCATATATTTT.

The chain combines TRBV7-2 with TRBJ1-2; D may be TRBD1 (5 bases). V lost 2 bases to trimming and J lost 7 bases, with 5 bases between them. Germline CDR1 is SGHTA and CDR2 is FQGNSA. This CDR3 is 11 amino acids long. The CDR3 protein is CASSLRGGYTF. In DNA form, the CDR3 reads TGTGCCAGCAGCTTAAGGGGTGGCTACACCTTC.

The V and J genes are TRBV4-3 and TRBJ1-2; 7 nucleotides agree with TRBD1. The V gene's germline CDR1 is LGHNA and CDR2 YSLEER. This CDR3 has 15 residues. Trimming cost V 2 bases and J 5 bases; bases outside gene matches: 8. Here the CDR3 reads CASSQPGTDPYGYTF. DNA for the CDR3: TGCGCCAGCAGCCAACCCGGGACAGATCCGTATGGCTACACCTTC.

The chain employs TRBV7-2 and TRBJ1-1; a possible D gene is TRBD1 (5 bases). Germline V gives CDR1 SGHTA, CDR2 FQGNSA. The CDR3 covers 15 residues. V was shortened by 5 bases and J by 1 base, with 14 bases between the two germline ends. CDR3 in DNA: TGTGCCAGCAGCCTCCTGGCGGGGGGGAACACTGAAGCTTTCTTT. Its protein product is CASSLLAGGNTEAFF.

The chain joins TRBV28 to TRBJ2-5, with a possible D match to TRBD1 (6 bases). The better agreement between TRBJ2-7 and the DNA end casts doubt on the J call. Germline CDR1 and CDR2: MDHEN and SYDVKM. This CDR3 region has 15 residues. For the CDR3, the DNA is TGTGCCAGCAGTTTCACAGGGCCGACCTCCTACGAGCAGTACTTC. Its translation is CASSFTGPTSYEQYF.

This chain connects TRBV11-2 to TRBJ2-7; TRBD1 matches at 7 bases. CDR1 is SGHAT, CDR2 FQNNGV, per germline. The CDR3 runs 16 residues. V trimming: 3 bases; J trimming: 4 bases; junction bases outside the gene matches: 12. CDR3 region: CASSLLGGGPAYEQYV. The CDR3 DNA follows: TGTGCCAGCAGCTTGTTAGGGGGCGGACCCGCTTACGAGCAGTACGTC.

V usage is TRBV30 and J usage is TRBJ2-1; the match to TRBD1 covers 9 bases. With V trimmed by 3 bases and J by 2 bases, 5 bases remained unmatched. Germline lookup yields CDR1 GTSNPN and CDR2 SVGIG (reference sequence). The CDR3 is made up of 15 amino acids. DNA for the CDR3: TGTGCCTGGAGCGTAGGACAGGGGCCCTACAATGAGCAGTTCTTC. Protein: CAWSVGQGPYNEQFF. Together with reference TRBV30 and TRBJ2-1, the CDR3 gives the full variable domain: SQTIHQWPATLVQPVGSPLSLECTVEGTSNPNLYWYRQAAGRGLQLLFYSVGIGQISSEVPQNLSASRPQDRQFILSSKKLLLSDSGFYLCAWSVGQGPYNEQFFGPGTRLTVL.

The chain carries TRBV11-2 and TRBJ2-5, with D perhaps TRBD2 (6 bases). V lost 4 bases and J 1 base, leaving 13 bases between the germline ends. Per germline, CDR1 SGHAT and CDR2 FQNNGV. The CDR3 is 15 residues long. CDR3 residues: CASSSAGWGQETQYF. The DNA of the CDR3 is TGTGCCAGCAGCTCAGCGGGTTGGGGCCAAGAGACCCAGTACTTC.

The rearrangement joins TRBV19 to TRBJ2-1, with D unresolved. CDR1 and CDR2 from the germline V gene are LNHDA and SQIVND (reference sequence). This CDR3 region has 16 residues. With 5 bases removed from V and 1 base from J, the gap between germline ends came to 15 bases. For the CDR3, the DNA is TGTGCCAGTAGTCGTTTAGCATCATCGTCCTACAATGAGCAGTTCTTC. Translating it yields CASSRLASSSYNEQFF.

V gene TRBV2 combines with J gene TRBJ2-7, with unresolved D. This CDR3 comprises 15 residues. The V and J ends lost 10 bases and 3 bases respectively, with 22 bases between them. Germline V lookup: CDR1 SNHLY, CDR2 FYNNEI. The CDR3 DNA reads TGTGCCACCCAGAACAACCTTCTGGAGCGCTACGAGCAGTACTTC. This codes for CATQNNLLERYEQYF.

The chain links TRBV28 to TRBJ1-4; 10 bases are a match to TRBD1. Germline V gene sequence: CDR1 MDHEN, CDR2 SYDVKM. This CDR3 region has 14 residues. V trimming: 6 bases; J trimming: 6 bases; junction bases outside the gene matches: 4. This CDR3 reads CASRWTGGDEKLFF. The DNA of the CDR3 is TGTGCCAGCAGATGGACAGGGGGGGATGAAAAACTGTTTTTT.

The CDR3 reads CASRFLGEYEQYF. DNA of the CDR3: TGTGCCAGCAGATTTTTGGGAGAATACGAGCAGTACTTC. This chain connects TRBV6-5 to TRBJ2-7; D is possibly TRBD2 (5 bases). V lost 6 bases to trimming and J lost 4 bases, with 13 bases between them. This CDR3 contains 13 residues. Germline loops: CDR1 MNHEY, CDR2 SVGAGI.

This sequence joins TRBV27 and TRBJ2-7; a weak D match, TRBD1 (5 bases). From germline, CDR1 is MNHEY and CDR2 SMNVEV (reference sequence). The germline V and J ends were trimmed by 5 bases and 1 base, with 18 bases remaining between them. This CDR3 contains 16 residues. The CDR3 protein is CASSPTSPTDSYEQYV. The CDR3 region has the DNA TGTGCCAGCAGTCCGACCTCCCCGACAGATTCCTACGAGCAGTACGTC.

The chain combines TRBV30 with TRBJ1-2; 8 bases map to TRBD1. The CDR3 runs to 14 residues. Trimming cost V 1 base and J 4 bases; bases outside gene matches: 5. Per germline, CDR1 GTSNPN and CDR2 SVGIG (reference sequence). The CDR3 bases are TGTGCCTGGAGTGAAGTACAGGGGGGCTATGGCTACACCTTC. It translates to CAWSEVQGGYGYTF.

The rearrangement links TRBV4-3 to TRBJ2-5; 8 bases are shared with TRBD2. CDR3 size: 16 residues. Germline V lookup: CDR1 LGHNA, CDR2 YSLEER. V trimming: 0 bases; J trimming: 5 bases; junction bases outside the gene matches: 8. CDR3 amino acids: CASSQEPGRAWETQYF. CDR3 in DNA: TGCGCCAGCAGCCAAGAGCCCGGGAGGGCCTGGGAGACCCAGTACTTC.

This chain uses TRBV6-5 with TRBJ1-2; tentatively, D is TRBD1 (6 bases). Germline CDR1 is MNHEY and CDR2 is SVGAGI. V gave up 0 bases and J gave up 7 bases, with 15 bases separating them. This CDR3 is built from 15 residues. The CDR3 sequence: CASSYSSQGRAGYTF. DNA for the CDR3: TGTGCCAGCAGTTACTCGAGTCAGGGGAGGGCTGGCTACACCTTC.

V is TRBV4-3 and J is TRBJ2-2; perhaps TRBD1 as D (6 bases). The CDR3 has 16 residues. Germline loops: CDR1 LGHNA, CDR2 YSLEER. V was clipped by 1 base and J by 0 bases, with 9 bases between them. The CDR3 bases are TGCGCCAGCAGCCAAGGGACAGTCCCGAACACCGGGGAGCTGTTTTTT. Its translation is CASSQGTVPNTGELFF.

With regard to this clone: At one of its ends the junction is not consistent with the germline gene, which may arise from a read error. The gene calls are TRBV4-1 and TRBJ2-7; D unclear. The germline gives CDR1 MGHRA, CDR2 YSYEKL. CDR3 length equals 13 residues. The CDR3 coding sequence is TGTGCCAGCAGCCAAGATGGGCCCTACGAGCAGTACTTC. It translates to CASSQDGPYEQYF.

This clone was recorded a few times. The V gene is TRBV6-6, the J gene TRBJ1-1; D unclear. Germline V gene data show CDR1 as MNHNY and CDR2 as SVGAGI (reference sequence). This CDR3 has 11 amino acids. V was cut by 7 bases and J by 3 bases, with 6 bases left in between. CDR3 in amino acids: CASTLYTEAFF. The DNA of the CDR3 is TGTGCCAGCACTCTTTACACTGAAGCTTTCTTT.

The rearrangement joins TRBV5-4 to TRBJ2-5, with D tentatively TRBD2 (6 bases). Near its end, the DNA agrees better with TRBJ2-7, so the J call may be wrong. CDR3 size: 13 residues. The germline V gene encodes CDR1 SGHNT and CDR2 YYREEE (reference sequence). The CDR3 bases are TGTGCCAGCAGCGGGGACTGGAACTACGAGCAGTACTTC. This sequence encodes CASSGDWNYEQYF.

The CDR3 reads CASSGAGTGGNQPQHF. The CDR3 DNA reads TGTGCCAGCAGCGGTGCCGGGACAGGGGGCAATCAGCCCCAGCATTTT. V usage is TRBV5-6 and J usage is TRBJ1-5; 10 bases are shared with TRBD1. The V gene end was trimmed by 4 bases and the J gene end by 2 bases; junction bases not matched to a gene: 6. Germline loops: CDR1 SGHDT, CDR2 YYEEEE. This CDR3 contains 16 residues.

The genes are TRBV5-5 and TRBJ2-1; TRBD2 is a possible D gene (6 bases). Germline V gene data show CDR1 as SGHKS and CDR2 as YYEKEE (reference sequence). V was pared by 2 bases and J by 3 bases, with 18 bases between. CDR3 size: 17 residues. The CDR3 spells CASSFPPTGAIYNEQFF. The CDR3 DNA follows: TGTGCCAGCAGCTTTCCCCCTACGGGAGCGATCTACAATGAGCAGTTCTTC. Based on the CDR3 plus reference TRBV5-5 and TRBJ2-1, the full variable domain is DAGVTQSPTHLIKTRGQQVTLRCSPISGHKSVSWYQQVLGQGPQFIFQYYEKEERGRGNFPDRFSARQFPNYSSELNVNALLLGDSALYLCASSFPPTGAIYNEQFFGPGTRLTVL.

The chain couples TRBV27 to TRBJ2-3, with 8 bases that match TRBD2. V shed 0 bases, J shed 5 bases, and the junction held 1 base outside the gene matches. The germline gives CDR1 MNHEY, CDR2 SMNVEV (reference sequence). The CDR3 extends over 14 amino acids. The DNA for the CDR3 is TGTGCCAGCAGTTTATCCGGGGGGGGAGATACGCAGTATTTT. This translates into CASSLSGGGDTQYF.